A selection of T cell receptor beta chains follows, all from one sample in a study of blood T cell repertoires in COVID-19. The repertoire was sequenced with immunoSEQ multiplex PCR; TCRdb's copy has only in-frame clones and lacks some. The table includes 200,000 to 250,000 clones, around 80% detected once. The specimen sequenced was peripheral blood. The receptors shown here come from a woman in her sixties or seventies with acute or convalescent COVID-19. Each CDR3 is given without its conserved first and last residue.

length: 15
V: TRBV5-4
J: TRBJ2-2
CDR3: ASSSGTSGGTLGELF

length: 16
V: TRBV9
J: TRBJ2-2
CDR3: ASSVRGGGGSHTGELF

length: 15
V: TRBV5-1
J: TRBJ2-5
CDR3: ASSLGGRTGGSETQY

length: 11
V: TRBV18
J: TRBJ2-5
CDR3: ASSPRQAETQY

length: 12
V: TRBV2
J: TRBJ2-3
CDR3: ASSVITQGDTQY

length: 14
V: TRBV6-5
J: TRBJ2-5
CDR3: ASSYSPTSGLETQY

length: 14
V: TRBV6-6
J: TRBJ2-5
CDR3: ASRAVGGGARETQY

length: 13
V: TRBV6-5
J: TRBJ2-1
CDR3: ASTLSRDRVNEQF

length: 12
V: TRBV4-3
J: TRBJ1-1
CDR3: ASSQDQGNTEAF

length: 11
V: TRBV6-1
J: TRBJ1-5
CDR3: ASSETQRQPQH